This TCR beta chain was found in a study of tumor-infiltrating lymphocytes in glioblastoma multiforme. Remarks on this clonotype: Its antigen is still unknown.

Three nested ARM-PCR rounds with V-beta and C-beta primers built TCRB libraries. TCRB-specific cDNA synthesis used 0.4 to 0.65 ug of total RNA. TCRdb ran MiXCR on the multiplex PCR reads and lists one entry per CDR3 protein. The sample carries about 9,000 distinct CDR3 sequences, 74% recorded once. Study-wide results and caveats: Detected clone frequencies may not reflect cell counts, being RNA-based. Only one glioblastoma patient had TCR and mutation analysis.

The CDR3 extends over 13 amino acids. The germline V gene has CDR1 SGHNT and CDR2 YENEEA. The V gene lost 0 bases and the J gene lost 11 bases, with 13 bases spanning the gap. The chain couples TRBV11-3 to TRBJ2-5; D not resolved. This TCR came from a male donor with glioblastoma. Sequencing was carried out using brain tumor tissue. The CDR3 sequence: CASSLDWSGDQYF. The CDR3 region has the DNA TGTGCCAGCAGCTTAGATTGGAGTGGGGATCAGTACTTC.